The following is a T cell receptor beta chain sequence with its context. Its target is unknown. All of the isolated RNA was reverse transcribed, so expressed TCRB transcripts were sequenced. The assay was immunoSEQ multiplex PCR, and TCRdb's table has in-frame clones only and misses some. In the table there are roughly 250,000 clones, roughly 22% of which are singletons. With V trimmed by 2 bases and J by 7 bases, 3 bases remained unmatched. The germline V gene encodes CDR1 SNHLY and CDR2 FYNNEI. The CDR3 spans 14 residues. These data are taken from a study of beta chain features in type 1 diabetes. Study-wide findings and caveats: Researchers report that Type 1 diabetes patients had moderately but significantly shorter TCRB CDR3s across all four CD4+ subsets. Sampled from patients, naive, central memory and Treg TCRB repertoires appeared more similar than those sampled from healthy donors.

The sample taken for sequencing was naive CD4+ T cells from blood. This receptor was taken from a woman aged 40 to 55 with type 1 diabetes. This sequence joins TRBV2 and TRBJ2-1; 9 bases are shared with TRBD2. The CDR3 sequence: CASSETLAGNEQFF. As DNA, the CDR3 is TGTGCCAGCAGTGAAACGCTAGCGGGGAATGAGCAGTTCTTC. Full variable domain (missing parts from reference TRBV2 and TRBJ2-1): EPEVTQTPSHQVTQMGQEVILRCVPISNHLYFYWYRQILGQKVEFLVSFYNNEISEKSEIFDDQFSVERPDGSNFTLKIRSTKLEDSAMYFCASSETLAGNEQFFGPGTRLTVL.